A single sample gave rise to the 30 T cell receptor beta chains below, sequenced in a study of blood T cell repertoires in COVID-19. Assay used: immunoSEQ multiplex PCR; TCRdb lists only in-frame clones, some missing. The sample comprises some 700,000 clones, around 89% of which are singletons, and around 0.3% rests with the top ten. Sequenced input: peripheral blood. These TCRs come from a woman between 18 and 29 years old with acute or convalescent COVID-19.

This rearrangement joins TRBV9 to TRBJ1-2; possible D gene TRBD1, 6 bases. V was pared by 2 bases and J by 8 bases, with 16 bases between. The CDR3 has 14 residues. CDR1 and CDR2 (germline): SGDLS, YYNGEE. The CDR3 reads CASSVEGGADGYTF. In nucleotides, the CDR3 is TGTGCCAGCAGCGTGGAAGGGGGGGCAGACGGCTACACCTTC.

The V call is TRBV27, the J call TRBJ2-1; 9 bases are shared with TRBD2. The CDR3 covers 24 residues. V gave up 2 bases and J gave up 7 bases; unmatched junction bases: 33. CDR1 MNHEY and CDR2 SMNVEV come from the germline V gene (reference sequence). The CDR3 region is CASSLNPSVLGRGGPTPGHNEQFF. As DNA, the CDR3 is TGTGCCAGCAGTTTAAACCCCTCAGTGTTGGGGCGGGGGGGCCCGACACCGGGTCATAATGAGCAGTTCTTC.

This chain connects TRBV18 to TRBJ2-1; 9 bases map to TRBD1. With V trimmed by 4 bases and J by 6 bases, 13 bases remained unmatched. Germline CDR1 KGHSH, CDR2 LQKENI. This CDR3 has 17 amino acids. DNA of the CDR3: TGTGCCAGCTCACGGGGAAGAATACAGGGGGCGTCCAATGAGCAGTTCTTC. Encoded protein: CASSRGRIQGASNEQFF. The full variable domain, its missing parts supplied by reference TRBV18 and TRBJ2-1, is NAGVMQNPRHLVRRRGQEARLRCSPMKGHSHVYWYRQLPEEGLKFMVYLQKENIIDESGMPKERFSAEFPKEGPSILRIQQVVRGDSAAYFCASSRGRIQGASNEQFFGPGTRLTVL.

The chain couples TRBV28 to TRBJ2-7; the match to TRBD1 covers 12 bases. The CDR3 consists of 14 residues. CDR1 is MDHEN and CDR2 is SYDVKM in the germline V gene. After removal of 6 bases from V and 9 bases from J, the junction contained 9 bases not matched to a gene. CDR3 in DNA: TGTGCCAGCAGACTCCTGGGACAGGGGGCTTGGCAGTACTTC. This codes for CASRLLGQGAWQYF.

The chain uses TRBV6-2 or TRBV6-3 and TRBJ1-1; D not certain. V lost 0 bases and J 4 bases, leaving 12 bases between the germline ends. The CDR3 consists of 15 residues. Germline CDR1 MNHEY, CDR2 SVGEGT. The CDR3 protein is CASSYSAGLATEAFF. Written as DNA, the CDR3 is TGTGCCAGCAGTTACTCGGCCGGGTTGGCCACTGAAGCTTTCTTT.

This clone appeared a single time. V and J are TRBV5-1 and TRBJ1-2, with TRBD1 matching 7 bases. Germline loops: CDR1 SGHRS, CDR2 YFSETQ. Trimming at V came to 4 bases and at J to 5 bases, leaving 14 bases not matched to a gene. This CDR3 is 16 amino acids long. This CDR3 reads CASSPTNRETGYGYTF. The CDR3 coding sequence is TGCGCCAGCAGCCCTACGAACAGGGAGACAGGGTATGGCTACACCTTC.

V is TRBV7-9 and J is TRBJ2-3; 12 positions agree with TRBD2. J lost 2 bases, V lost 5 bases, and 8 bases had no gene match. Per the germline V gene, CDR1 is SEHNR and CDR2 is FQNEAQ (reference sequence). The CDR3 totals 17 residues. CDR3 nucleotide sequence: TGTGCCAGCAGCGAAAGACTAGCGGGGGTGATCACAGATACGCAGTATTTT. It codes for CASSERLAGVITDTQYF.

The rearrangement joins TRBV3-1 (or the pseudogene TRBV3-2) to TRBJ1-1; 9 bases match TRBD1. V was pared by 3 bases and J by 4 bases, with 12 bases of the junction left unmatched. The CDR3 runs to 17 residues. Germline V CDR1 and CDR2: LGHDT, YNNKEL (reference sequence). In DNA form, the CDR3 reads TGTGCCAGCAGCCAGGCCCTGACAGGGGGGTGGGCCACTGAAGCTTTCTTT. This translates into CASSQALTGGWATEAFF.

The chain is built from TRBV12-3 or TRBV12-4 and TRBJ1-5; 10 bases are shared with TRBD1. J lost 7 bases, V lost 4 bases, and 1 base had no gene match. This CDR3 has 13 amino acids. The CDR3 sequence is CASSWDRGQPQHF. CDR3 in DNA: TGTGCCAGCAGTTGGGACAGGGGCCAGCCCCAGCATTTT.

With regard to this clone: This clone may be a read error of a much larger clone one base away. As DNA, the CDR3 is TGTGCCAGCAGTTACTCGAATAGCGGGGGTTACGAGCAGTACTTC. It codes for CASSYSNSGGYEQYF. The chain joins TRBV6-5 to TRBJ2-7; TRBD2 aligns across 9 bases. Germline V lookup: CDR1 MNHEY, CDR2 SVGAGI. V was clipped by 0 bases and J by 4 bases; unmatched bases: 4. CDR3 size: 15 residues.

This sequence joins TRBV12-3 or TRBV12-4 and TRBJ1-2; D is unresolved. This CDR3 has 12 amino acids. V lost 3 bases and J lost 3, with 5 bases in between. The chain's CDR3 is CASSFLDYGYTF. In nucleotides, the CDR3 is TGTGCCAGCAGTTTTCTAGACTATGGCTACACCTTC.

V and J are TRBV29-1 and TRBJ2-7; D is unresolved. With 5 bases removed from V and 0 bases from J, the gap between germline ends came to 14 bases. Germline CDR1 and CDR2: SQVTM and ANQGSEA. The CDR3 length is 14 residues. CDR3 coding DNA: TGCAGCGTTTCCCGAGGCCTCAGCTCCTACGAGCAGTACTTC. Translating gives CSVSRGLSSYEQYF.

The rearrangement links TRBV25-1 to TRBJ1-4; 7 bases fit TRBD1. Per germline, CDR1 MGHDK and CDR2 SYGVNS. This CDR3 is 13 amino acids long. Trimming cost V 4 bases and J 8 bases; bases outside gene matches: 4. The CDR3 reads CASSGGGREKLFF. In DNA, the CDR3 is TGTGCCAGCAGTGGAGGGGGCAGGGAAAAACTGTTTTTT.

The chain joins TRBV7-2 to TRBJ2-3; tentative D call: TRBD1 (6 bases). The CDR3 is 14 amino acids. The germline CDR1 and CDR2 sequences are SGHTA and FQGNSA. V lost 6 bases and J 3 bases, leaving 13 bases between the germline ends. The CDR3 protein is CASSFYRETDTQYF. CDR3 nucleotide sequence: TGTGCCAGCAGTTTCTACAGGGAGACAGATACGCAGTATTTT. The full variable domain, its missing parts supplied by reference TRBV7-2 and TRBJ2-3, is GAGVSQSPSNKVTEKGKDVELRCDPISGHTALYWYRQSLGQGLEFLIYFQGNSAPDKSGLPSDRFSAERTGGSVSTLTIQRTQQEDSAVYLCASSFYRETDTQYFGPGTRLTVL.

This clone is a singleton in its sample. This sequence joins TRBV3-1 (or the pseudogene TRBV3-2) and TRBJ1-2; 7 bases align to TRBD1. The length of the CDR3 is 13 residues. The trim removed 4 bases at V and 7 bases at J, leaving 6 bases unmatched. The germline V gene has CDR1 LGHDT and CDR2 YNNKEL (reference sequence). Here the CDR3 reads CASSLGTGAGYTF. The CDR3 bases are TGTGCCAGCAGCCTAGGAACAGGGGCTGGCTACACCTTC.

CDR3 sequence: CASRQGANYGYTF. In nucleotides, the CDR3 is TGTGCCAGCAGACAGGGGGCGAACTATGGCTACACCTTC. The genes are TRBV21-1 and TRBJ1-2; TRBD1 is the table's D call, not checked against the DNA. TRBV21-1 is flagged as a pseudogene. The CDR3 spans 13 residues.

The J gene is TRBJ1-5, the V gene TRBV12-5; D is undetermined. CDR1 is LGHNT and CDR2 is FRNRAP in the germline V gene. CDR3 length: 11 residues. The V gene lost 5 bases and the J gene lost 5 bases, with 4 bases spanning the gap. The CDR3 spells CASGPDQPQHF. CDR3 sequence (DNA): TGTGCTAGTGGTCCCGATCAGCCCCAGCATTTT. Based on the CDR3 plus reference TRBV12-5 and TRBJ1-5, the full variable domain is DARVTQTPRHKVTEMGQEVTMRCQPILGHNTVFWYRQTMMQGLELLAYFRNRAPLDDSGMPKDRFSAEMPDATLATLKIQPSEPRDSAVYFCASGPDQPQHFGDGTRLSIL.

This sequence joins TRBV20-1 and TRBJ2-5, with D maybe TRBD2 (6 bases). From germline, CDR1 is DFQATT and CDR2 SNEGSKA (reference sequence). The CDR3 has 11 amino acids. Trimming removed 3 bases at V and 7 bases at J, with 9 bases between. The CDR3 spells CSASNGGTQYF. The CDR3 nucleotides are TGCAGTGCTAGTAACGGGGGGACCCAGTACTTC.

The chain employs TRBV6-2 or TRBV6-3 and TRBJ1-5; D is possibly TRBD1 (5 bases). This CDR3 comprises 15 residues. Trimming took 5 bases from V and 2 from J, leaving 13 bases between them. The germline V gene encodes CDR1 MNHEY and CDR2 SVGEGT. In DNA, the CDR3 is TGTGCCAGCAGTGCAGCGGGGGTGGGCAATCAGCCCCAGCATTTT. Protein product: CASSAAGVGNQPQHF.

This chain links TRBV19 with TRBJ1-2, with TRBD1 matching 10 bases. In germline, CDR1 is LNHDA, CDR2 SQIVND (reference sequence). After removal of 5 bases from V and 2 bases from J, the junction contained 5 bases not matched to a gene. CDR3 length equals 15 residues. The CDR3 region has the DNA TGTGCCAGTAGTTTCCCGGGACAGGGGAACTATGGCTACACCTTC. This sequence encodes CASSFPGQGNYGYTF. Full variable domain (outside the CDR3, taken from reference TRBV19 and TRBJ1-2): DGGITQSPKYLFRKEGQNVTLSCEQNLNHDAMYWYRQDPGQGLRLIYYSQIVNDFQKGDIAEGYSVSREKKESFPLTVTSAQKNPTAFYLCASSFPGQGNYGYTFGSGTRLTVV.

This clone was recorded once. V and J are TRBV7-9 and TRBJ2-2; a weak D match, TRBD2 (6 bases). V lost 5 bases to trimming and J lost 3 bases, with 13 bases between them. Germline lookup yields CDR1 SEHNR and CDR2 FQNEAQ (reference sequence). This CDR3 has 15 residues. The CDR3 nucleotides are TGTGCCAGCAGCCAAAAGGGACTGTACACCGGGGAGCTGTTTTTT. It translates to CASSQKGLYTGELFF.

The chain joins TRBV7-9 to TRBJ1-2, with D hard to call. This CDR3 region has 13 residues. Germline V gene sequence: CDR1 SEHNR, CDR2 FQNEAQ (reference sequence). Trimming cost V 10 bases and J 3 bases, with 15 bases left between them. The CDR3 protein is CATRLPSDYGYTF. In DNA, the CDR3 is TGTGCCACAAGACTGCCTAGCGACTATGGCTACACCTTC.

This chain uses TRBV27 with TRBJ1-2; 10 positions agree with TRBD1. The germline V gene encodes CDR1 MNHEY and CDR2 SMNVEV (reference sequence). This CDR3 is 15 amino acids long. J was trimmed by 10 bases and V by 3 bases; bases with no gene match: 11. Here the CDR3 reads CASSFTGTGETTYTF. The CDR3 bases are TGTGCCAGCAGTTTCACCGGGACAGGGGAAACGACCTACACCTTC.

In its sample, this clone was seen once. The V gene is TRBV19, the J gene TRBJ1-2; D possibly corresponds to TRBD1 (5 bases). The V and J ends lost 4 bases and 3 bases respectively, with 9 bases between them. This CDR3 is built from 13 residues. Germline V gives CDR1 LNHDA, CDR2 SQIVND (reference sequence). The CDR3 sequence is CASSRGGDYGYTF. The CDR3 region has the DNA TGTGCCAGTAGTAGAGGAGGGGACTATGGCTACACCTTC.

The rearrangement joins TRBV5-6 to TRBJ2-2, with a tentative D call TRBD1 (6 bases). Looked up from germline, CDR1 is SGHDT and CDR2 is YYEEEE. The germline V and J ends were trimmed by 0 bases and 4 bases, with 10 bases remaining between them. The CDR3 has 15 amino acids. CDR3 DNA sequence: TGTGCCAGCAGCTTGGAGGGGGTCCCCACCGGGGAGCTGTTTTTT. Translation: CASSLEGVPTGELFF.

V usage is TRBV14 and J usage is TRBJ1-2; TRBD1 matches 7 bases. After removal of 0 bases from V and 8 bases from J, the junction contained 9 bases not matched to a gene. Germline CDR1 and CDR2: SGHDN and FVKESK. The CDR3 is made up of 15 amino acids. CDR3 coding DNA: TGTGCCAGCAGCCAAGATTCGGTAGGGGGCCAAGGCTACACCTTC. This translates into CASSQDSVGGQGYTF.

The V and J genes are TRBV5-1 and TRBJ1-1; D is unclear. CDR1 SGHRS and CDR2 YFSETQ come from the germline V gene. The CDR3 contains 15 residues. The germline V and J ends were trimmed by 1 base and 5 bases, with 15 bases remaining between them. CDR3 amino acids: CASSLNPGRWTEAFF. The CDR3 DNA follows: TGCGCCAGCAGCTTGAATCCGGGTCGATGGACTGAAGCTTTCTTT.

The V gene is TRBV3-1 (or the pseudogene TRBV3-2), the J gene TRBJ1-3; 7 nucleotides match TRBD1. Per the germline V gene, CDR1 is LGHDT and CDR2 is YNNKEL (reference sequence). Trimming removed 7 bases from V and 1 base from J; junction bases left unmatched: 10. CDR3 length: 16 residues. DNA of the CDR3: TGTGCCAGCACGAGGACAGGCGTTACTTCTGGAAACACCATATATTTT. It is translated as CASTRTGVTSGNTIYF.

The CDR3 nucleotides are TGTGCCAGCAGTTTAAAGGGAGGGTATAATTCACCCCTCCACTTT. This sequence encodes CASSLKGGYNSPLHF. The rearrangement uses TRBV7-9 and TRBJ1-6; no definite D call. V lost 6 bases, J lost 4 bases, and 13 bases lay in between. The V gene's germline CDR1 is SEHNR and CDR2 FQNEAQ (reference sequence). The CDR3 covers 15 residues.

This chain joins TRBV7-8 and TRBJ1-1; D is perhaps TRBD1 (5 bases). This CDR3 is built from 14 residues. V lost 0 bases and J lost 5, with 10 bases in between. Germline CDR1 SGHVS, CDR2 FQNEAQ. CDR3 residues: CASSLAEGATEAFF. In DNA, the CDR3 is TGTGCCAGCAGCTTAGCGGAAGGGGCAACTGAAGCTTTCTTT.